Given below is one T cell receptor (beta chain) in context. Libraries were prepared by immunoSEQ multiplex PCR; TCRdb keeps only in-frame clonotypes and omits some of them. The sample lists fewer than 250,000 clones, approximately 85% occurring once. Donors in Cohort 3 counted as recovered after two negative PCRs, clearance, or symptom resolution. The entry originates in a study of blood T cell repertoires in COVID-19. Study overall: The samples span acute and convalescent COVID-19 from the United States, Italy and Spain.

Trimming at V came to 5 bases and at J to 7 bases, leaving 7 bases not matched to a gene. Germline CDR1 and CDR2: LNHDA and SQIVND (reference sequence). CDR3 length equals 15 residues. The chain combines TRBV19 with TRBJ1-4; 10 bases map to TRBD1. Sequences were obtained from PBMCs or T cells enriched from blood (not recorded which). The receptor comes from a woman in her forties or fifties who had recovered from COVID-19. CDR3 loop: CASSAAGTGVEKLFF. The CDR3 DNA sequence: TGTGCCAGTAGTGCAGCCGGGACAGGGGTTGAAAAACTGTTTTTT.